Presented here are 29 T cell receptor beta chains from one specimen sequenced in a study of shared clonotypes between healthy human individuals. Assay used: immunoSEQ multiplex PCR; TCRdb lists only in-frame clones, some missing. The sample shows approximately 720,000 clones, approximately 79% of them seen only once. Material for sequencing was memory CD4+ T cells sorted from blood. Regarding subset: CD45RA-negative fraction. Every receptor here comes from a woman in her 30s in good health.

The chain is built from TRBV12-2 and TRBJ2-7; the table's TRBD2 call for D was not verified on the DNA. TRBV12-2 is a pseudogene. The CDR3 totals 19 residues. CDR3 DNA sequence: TGTGCAAGTCGCTTAGACGTCGGCTGGCGGGAGGGCCTAGTTTACGAGCAGTACTTC. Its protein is CASRLDVGWREGLVYEQYF.

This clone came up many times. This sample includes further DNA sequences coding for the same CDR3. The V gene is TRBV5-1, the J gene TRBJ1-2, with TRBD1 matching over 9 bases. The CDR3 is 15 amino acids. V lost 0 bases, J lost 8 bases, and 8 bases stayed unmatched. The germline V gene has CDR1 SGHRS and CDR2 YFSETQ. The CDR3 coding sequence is TGCGCCAGCAGCTTGGGGGACAGGGATTCGGGAGGCTACACCTTC. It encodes CASSLGDRDSGGYTF.

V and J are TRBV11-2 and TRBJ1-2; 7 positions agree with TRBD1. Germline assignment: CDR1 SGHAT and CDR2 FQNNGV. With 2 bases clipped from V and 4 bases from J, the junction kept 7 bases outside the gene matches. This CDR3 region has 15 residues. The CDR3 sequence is CASSLTTGQVYGYTF. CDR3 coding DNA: TGTGCCAGCAGCTTAACTACAGGACAGGTCTATGGCTACACCTTC. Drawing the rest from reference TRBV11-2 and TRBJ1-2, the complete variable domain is EAGVAQSPRYKIIEKRQSVAFWCNPISGHATLYWYQQILGQGPKLLIQFQNNGVVDDSQLPKDRFSAERLKGVDSTLKIQPAKLEDSAVYLCASSLTTGQVYGYTFGSGTRLTVV.

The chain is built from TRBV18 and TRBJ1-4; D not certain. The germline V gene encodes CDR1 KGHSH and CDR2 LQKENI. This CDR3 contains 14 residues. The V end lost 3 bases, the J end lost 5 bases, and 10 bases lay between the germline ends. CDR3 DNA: TGTGCCAGCTCACCCCAAAATGGGAATGAAAAACTGTTTTTT. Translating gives CASSPQNGNEKLFF.

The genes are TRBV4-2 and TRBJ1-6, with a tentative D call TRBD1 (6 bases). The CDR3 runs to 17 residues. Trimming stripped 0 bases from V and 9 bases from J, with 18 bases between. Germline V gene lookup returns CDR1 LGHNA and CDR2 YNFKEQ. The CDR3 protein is CASSQDFKQGLRSPLHF. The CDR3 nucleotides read TGTGCCAGCAGCCAAGATTTTAAGCAGGGGTTGCGTTCACCCCTCCACTTT.

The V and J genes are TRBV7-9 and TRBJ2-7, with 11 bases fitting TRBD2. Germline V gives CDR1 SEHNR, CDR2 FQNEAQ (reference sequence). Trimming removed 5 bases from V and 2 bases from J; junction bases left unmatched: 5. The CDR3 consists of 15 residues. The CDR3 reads CASSTGTSGPYEQYF. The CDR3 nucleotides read TGTGCCAGCAGCACCGGGACTAGCGGCCCCTACGAGCAGTACTTC. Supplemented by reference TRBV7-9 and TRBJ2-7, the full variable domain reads DTGVSQNPRHKITKRGQNVTFRCDPISEHNRLYWYRQTLGQGPEFLTYFQNEAQLEKSRLLSDRFSAERPKGSFSTLEIQRTEQGDSAMYLCASSTGTSGPYEQYFGPGTRLTVT.

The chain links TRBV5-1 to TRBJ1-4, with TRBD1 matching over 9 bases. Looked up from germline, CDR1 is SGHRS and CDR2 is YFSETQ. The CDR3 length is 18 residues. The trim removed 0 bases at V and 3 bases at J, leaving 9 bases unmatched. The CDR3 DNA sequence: TGCGCCAGCAGCTTGGCCTCCTGGACAGGGGTGTCTAATGAAAAACTGTTTTTT. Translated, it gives CASSLASWTGVSNEKLFF.

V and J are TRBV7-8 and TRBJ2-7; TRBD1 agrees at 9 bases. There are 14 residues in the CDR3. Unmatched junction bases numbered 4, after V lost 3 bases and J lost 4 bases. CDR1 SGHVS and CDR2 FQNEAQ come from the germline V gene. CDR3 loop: CASSFGQGTYEQYF. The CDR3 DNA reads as TGTGCCAGCAGCTTCGGACAGGGGACATACGAGCAGTACTTC. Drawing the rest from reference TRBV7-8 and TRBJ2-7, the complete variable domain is GAGVSQSPRYKVAKRGQDVALRCDPISGHVSLFWYQQALGQGPEFLTYFQNEAQLDKSGLPSDRFFAERPEGSVSTLKIQRTQQEDSAVYLCASSFGQGTYEQYFGPGTRLTVT.

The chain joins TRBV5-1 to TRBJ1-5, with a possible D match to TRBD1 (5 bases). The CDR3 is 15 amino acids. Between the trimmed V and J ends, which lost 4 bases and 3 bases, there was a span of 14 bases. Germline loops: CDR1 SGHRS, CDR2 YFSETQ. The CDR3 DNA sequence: TGCGCCAGCAGCCCCGCTGACAGCTACAATCAGCCCCAGCATTTT. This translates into CASSPADSYNQPQHF.

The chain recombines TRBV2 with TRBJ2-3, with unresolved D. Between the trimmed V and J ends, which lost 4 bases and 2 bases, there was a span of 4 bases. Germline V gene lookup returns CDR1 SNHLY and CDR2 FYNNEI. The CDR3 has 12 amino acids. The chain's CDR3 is CASSVLTDTQYF. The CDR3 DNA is TGTGCCAGCAGTGTTCTCACAGATACGCAGTATTTT.

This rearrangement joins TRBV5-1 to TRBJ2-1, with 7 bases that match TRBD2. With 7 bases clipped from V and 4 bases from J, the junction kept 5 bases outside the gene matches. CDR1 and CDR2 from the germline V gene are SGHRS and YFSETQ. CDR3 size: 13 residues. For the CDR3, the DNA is TGCGCCAGCCGCCTAGCGGCGTACAATGAGCAGTTCTTC. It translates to CASRLAAYNEQFF.

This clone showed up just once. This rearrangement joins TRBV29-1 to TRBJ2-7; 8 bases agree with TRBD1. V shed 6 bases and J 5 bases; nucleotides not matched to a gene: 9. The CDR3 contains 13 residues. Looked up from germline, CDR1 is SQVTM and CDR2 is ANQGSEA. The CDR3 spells CSVPGTGGDEQYF. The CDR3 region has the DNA TGCAGCGTCCCCGGGACAGGCGGCGACGAGCAGTACTTC.

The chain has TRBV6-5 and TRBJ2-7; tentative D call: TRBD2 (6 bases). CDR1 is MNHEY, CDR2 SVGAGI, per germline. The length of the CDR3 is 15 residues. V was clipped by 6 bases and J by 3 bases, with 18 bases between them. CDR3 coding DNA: TGTGCCAGCAGCCACGACTCCCAGGGAGGCTACGAGCAGTACTTC. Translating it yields CASSHDSQGGYEQYF.

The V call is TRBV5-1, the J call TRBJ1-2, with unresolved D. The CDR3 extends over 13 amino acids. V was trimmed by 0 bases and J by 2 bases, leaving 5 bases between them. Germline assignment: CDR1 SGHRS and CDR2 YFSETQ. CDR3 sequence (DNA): TGCGCCAGCAGCTTGGCCGAGAACTATGGCTACACCTTC. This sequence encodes CASSLAENYGYTF.

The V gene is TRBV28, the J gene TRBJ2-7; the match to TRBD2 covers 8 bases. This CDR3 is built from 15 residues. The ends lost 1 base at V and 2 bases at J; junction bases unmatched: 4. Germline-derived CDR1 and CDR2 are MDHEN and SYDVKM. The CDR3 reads CASSLSASGPYEQYF. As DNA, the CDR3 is TGTGCCAGCAGTTTATCGGCTAGCGGGCCCTACGAGCAGTACTTC. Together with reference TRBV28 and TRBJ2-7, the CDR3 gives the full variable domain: DVKVTQSSRYLVKRTGEKVFLECVQDMDHENMFWYRQDPGLGLRLIYFSYDVKMKEKGDIPEGYSVSREKKERFSLILESASTNQTSMYLCASSLSASGPYEQYFGPGTRLTVT.

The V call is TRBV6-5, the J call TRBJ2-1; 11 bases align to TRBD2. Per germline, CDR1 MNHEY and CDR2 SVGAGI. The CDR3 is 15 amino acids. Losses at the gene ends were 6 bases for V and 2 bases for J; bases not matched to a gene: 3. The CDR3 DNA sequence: TGTGCCAGCAGCTATAGCGGGAGGGCCTACAATGAGCAGTTCTTC. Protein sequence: CASSYSGRAYNEQFF.

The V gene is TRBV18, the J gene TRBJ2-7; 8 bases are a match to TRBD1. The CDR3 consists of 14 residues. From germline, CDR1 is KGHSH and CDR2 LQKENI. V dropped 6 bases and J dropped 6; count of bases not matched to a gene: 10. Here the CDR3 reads CASSSQGAFGEQYF. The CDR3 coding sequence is TGTGCCAGCTCCTCCCAGGGGGCCTTCGGCGAGCAGTACTTC.

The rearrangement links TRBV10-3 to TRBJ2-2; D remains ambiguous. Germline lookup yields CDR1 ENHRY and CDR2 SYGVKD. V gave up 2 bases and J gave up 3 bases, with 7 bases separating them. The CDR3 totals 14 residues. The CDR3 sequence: CAISEDLYTGELFF. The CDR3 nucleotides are TGTGCCATCAGTGAGGACTTATACACCGGGGAGCTGTTTTTT.

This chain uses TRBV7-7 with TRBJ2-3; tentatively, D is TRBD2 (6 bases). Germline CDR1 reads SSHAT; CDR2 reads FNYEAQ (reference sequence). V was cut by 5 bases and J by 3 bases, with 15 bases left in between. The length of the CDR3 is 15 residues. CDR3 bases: TGTGCCAGCAGCGTCGGGGCGGAGGGGACAGATACGCAGTATTTT. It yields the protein CASSVGAEGTDTQYF. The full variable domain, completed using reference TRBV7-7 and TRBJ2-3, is GAGVSQSPRYKVTKRGQDVTLRCDPISSHATLYWYQQALGQGPEFLTYFNYEAQPDKSGLPSDRFSAERPEGSISTLTIQRTEQRDSAMYRCASSVGAEGTDTQYFGPGTRLTVL.

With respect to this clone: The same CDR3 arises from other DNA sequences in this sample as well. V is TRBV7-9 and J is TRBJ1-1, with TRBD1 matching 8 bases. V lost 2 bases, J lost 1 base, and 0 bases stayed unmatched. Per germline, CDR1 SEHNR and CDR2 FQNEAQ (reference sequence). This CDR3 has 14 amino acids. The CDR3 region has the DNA TGTGCCAGCAGCTTAACAGGGGGGAACACTGAAGCTTTCTTT. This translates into CASSLTGGNTEAFF.

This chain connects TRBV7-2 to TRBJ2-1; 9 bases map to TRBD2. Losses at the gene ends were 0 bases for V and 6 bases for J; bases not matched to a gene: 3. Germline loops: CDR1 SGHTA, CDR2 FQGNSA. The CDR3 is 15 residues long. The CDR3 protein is CASSLASGRRNEQFF. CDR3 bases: TGTGCCAGCAGCTTAGCTAGCGGGAGACGCAATGAGCAGTTCTTC. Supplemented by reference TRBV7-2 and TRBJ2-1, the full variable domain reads GAGVSQSPSNKVTEKGKDVELRCDPISGHTALYWYRQSLGQGLEFLIYFQGNSAPDKSGLPSDRFSAERTGGSVSTLTIQRTQQEDSAVYLCASSLASGRRNEQFFGPGTRLTVL.

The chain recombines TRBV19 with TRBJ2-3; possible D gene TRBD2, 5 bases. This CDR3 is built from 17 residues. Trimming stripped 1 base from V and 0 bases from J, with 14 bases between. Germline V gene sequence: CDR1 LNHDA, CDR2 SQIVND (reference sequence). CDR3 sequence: CASSIGGAEASTDTQYF. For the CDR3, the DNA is TGTGCCAGTAGTATAGGAGGTGCGGAGGCTAGCACAGATACGCAGTATTTT.

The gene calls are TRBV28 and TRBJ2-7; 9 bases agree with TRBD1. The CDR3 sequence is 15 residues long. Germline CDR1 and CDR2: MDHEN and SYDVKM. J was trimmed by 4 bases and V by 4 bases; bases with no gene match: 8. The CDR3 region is CASSSTGGLGYEQYF. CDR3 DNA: TGTGCCAGCAGTTCCACAGGGGGCTTGGGGTACGAGCAGTACTTC.

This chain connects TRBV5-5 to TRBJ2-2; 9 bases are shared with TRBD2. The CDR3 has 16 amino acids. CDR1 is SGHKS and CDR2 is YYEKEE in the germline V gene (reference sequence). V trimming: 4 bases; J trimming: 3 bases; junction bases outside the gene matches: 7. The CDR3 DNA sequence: TGTGCCAGCAGCCGTGCCTTAGCGGGAGACACCGGGGAGCTGTTTTTT. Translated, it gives CASSRALAGDTGELFF.

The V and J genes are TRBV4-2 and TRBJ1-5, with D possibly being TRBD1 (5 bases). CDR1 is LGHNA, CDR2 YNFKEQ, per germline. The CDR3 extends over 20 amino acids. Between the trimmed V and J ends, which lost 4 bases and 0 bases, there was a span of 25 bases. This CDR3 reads CASSPGAASDIVYSNQPQHF. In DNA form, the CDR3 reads TGTGCCAGCAGCCCCGGTGCCGCTTCGGACATCGTCTATAGCAATCAGCCCCAGCATTTT.

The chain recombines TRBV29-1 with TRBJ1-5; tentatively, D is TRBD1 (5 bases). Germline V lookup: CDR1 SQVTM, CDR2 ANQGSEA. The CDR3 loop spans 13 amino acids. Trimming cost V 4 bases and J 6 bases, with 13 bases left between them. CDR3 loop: CSVATQDGQPQHF. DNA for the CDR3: TGCAGCGTTGCTACACAGGACGGTCAGCCCCAGCATTTT.

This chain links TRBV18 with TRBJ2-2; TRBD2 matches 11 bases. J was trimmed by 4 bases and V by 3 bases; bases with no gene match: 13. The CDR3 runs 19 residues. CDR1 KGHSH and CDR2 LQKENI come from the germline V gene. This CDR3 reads CASSPPPGTSGSLTGELFF. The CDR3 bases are TGTGCCAGCTCACCGCCTCCCGGGACTAGCGGCTCCCTCACCGGGGAGCTGTTTTTT.

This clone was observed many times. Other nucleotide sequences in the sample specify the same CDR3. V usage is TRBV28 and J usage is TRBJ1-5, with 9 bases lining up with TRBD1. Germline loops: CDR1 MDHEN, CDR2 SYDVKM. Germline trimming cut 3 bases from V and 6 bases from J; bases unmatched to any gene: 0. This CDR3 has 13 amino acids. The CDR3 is CASSLTGGQPQHF. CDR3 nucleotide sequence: TGTGCCAGCAGTTTGACAGGGGGTCAGCCCCAGCATTTT.

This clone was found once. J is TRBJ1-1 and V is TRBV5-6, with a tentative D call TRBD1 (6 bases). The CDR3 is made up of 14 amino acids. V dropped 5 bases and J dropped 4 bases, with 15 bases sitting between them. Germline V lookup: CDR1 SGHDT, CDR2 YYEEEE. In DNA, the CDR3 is TGTGCCAGCAGACGGCGACAGGCTTCCACTGAAGCTTTCTTT. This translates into CASRRRQASTEAFF.